This T cell receptor (beta chain) appears in the sequencing data of a study of beta chain features in type 1 diabetes. TCRB transcripts that were expressed got sequenced, as all of the isolated RNA had been reverse transcribed. Clones were sequenced by immunoSEQ multiplex PCR, and TCRdb holds only the in-frame ones, with some missing. Of over 700,000 clones in the sample, roughly a sixth were seen once. Sorting based on CD45RO/CCR7/CD25/CD127/CD95/CD27 separated CD4+ naive, central memory, regulatory and stem cell-like memory cells. Without exception, sorted populations had purity beyond 95%. The clonotype was recovered from a woman aged 18-29 years in good health. The sequenced material came from naive CD4+ T cells from blood.

The CDR3 nucleotides are TGTGCCATCAGTGAGGCCACCCTCGGGGCCGGGGGCACCTACGAGCAGTACTTC. Translating gives CAISEATLGAGGTYEQYF. The chain carries TRBV10-3 and TRBJ2-7; D may match TRBD1 or TRBD2 (6 bases each). CDR1 is ENHRY and CDR2 is SYGVKD in the germline V gene. The V end lost 2 bases, the J end lost 2 bases, and 22 bases lay between the germline ends. CDR3 length: 18 residues.